This T cell receptor beta chain was documented in a study of human T cells and chemical hapten exposure. Study-level information: Patients additionally received therapeutic doses of diphenylcyclopropenone on the scalp once a week, and this continued throughout the approximately 23-week study. DPC 0.01% went on the upper back by patch test, with reading at 6 days. Largely, small differences in pooled library volume made per-sample TCR yields vary.

In TCRdb, the RACE reads were re-called with MiXCR into one record per CDR3 protein. The sample shows roughly 52,000 distinct CDR3 sequences, around 9.5% of them seen only once. Study outcomes and limitations: It was expanded TCRs that formed significantly more large CDR3 similarity clusters than controls did.

CDR3 length: 15 amino acids. The V and J ends lost 6 bases and 5 bases respectively, with 16 bases between them. Germline V gene lookup returns CDR1 MNHEY and CDR2 SVGEGT. Specified time point: patch test 2, 6 weeks after DPC sensitization. Treatment in this sample: therapeutic diphenylcyclopropenone sensitization with weekly scalp DPC. With regard to this clonotype: Antigen unknown.

The genes are TRBV6-2 or TRBV6-3 and TRBJ2-2, with D tentatively TRBD1 or TRBD2 (5 bases each). The TCR comes from a woman in her forties or fifties with alopecia areata. Some clones in this sample may be carry-over from other donors' samples. Sequences were derived from whole blood, sampled in connection with sensitization to the hapten diphenylcyclopropenone (DPC). The CDR3 is CASRKGDLPTGELFF. Written as DNA, the CDR3 is TGTGCCAGCAGAAAAGGGGACCTCCCTACCGGGGAGCTGTTTTTT.